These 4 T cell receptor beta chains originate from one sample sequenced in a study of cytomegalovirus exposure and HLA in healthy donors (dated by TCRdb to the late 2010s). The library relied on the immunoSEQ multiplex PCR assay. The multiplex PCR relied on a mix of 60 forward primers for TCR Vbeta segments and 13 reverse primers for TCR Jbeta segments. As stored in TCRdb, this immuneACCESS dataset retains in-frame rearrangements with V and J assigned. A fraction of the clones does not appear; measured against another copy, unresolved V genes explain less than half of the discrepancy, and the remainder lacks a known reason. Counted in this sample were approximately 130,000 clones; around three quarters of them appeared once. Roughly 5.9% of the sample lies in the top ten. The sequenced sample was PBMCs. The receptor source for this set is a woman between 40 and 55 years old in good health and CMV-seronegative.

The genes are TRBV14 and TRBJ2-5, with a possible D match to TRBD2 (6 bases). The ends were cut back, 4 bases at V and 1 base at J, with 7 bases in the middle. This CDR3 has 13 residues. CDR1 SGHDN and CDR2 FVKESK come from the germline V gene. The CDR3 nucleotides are TGTGCCAGCAGCCCGGGAGTCCAAGAGACCCAGTACTTC. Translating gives CASSPGVQETQYF.

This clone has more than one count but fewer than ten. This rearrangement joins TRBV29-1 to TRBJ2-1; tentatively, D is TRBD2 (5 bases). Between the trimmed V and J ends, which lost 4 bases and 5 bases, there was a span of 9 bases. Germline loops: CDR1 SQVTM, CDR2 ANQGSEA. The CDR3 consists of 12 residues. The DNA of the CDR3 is TGCAGCGTTGGGAGGACTCACAATGAGCAGTTCTTC. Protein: CSVGRTHNEQFF.

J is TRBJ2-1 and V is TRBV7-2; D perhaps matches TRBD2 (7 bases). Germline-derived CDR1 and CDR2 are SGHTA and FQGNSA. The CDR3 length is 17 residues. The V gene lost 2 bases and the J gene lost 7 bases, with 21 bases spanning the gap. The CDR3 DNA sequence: TGTGCCAGCAGCTTACTCACCAGTCAGGGGACTATGAATGAGCAGTTCTTC. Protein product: CASSLLTSQGTMNEQFF.

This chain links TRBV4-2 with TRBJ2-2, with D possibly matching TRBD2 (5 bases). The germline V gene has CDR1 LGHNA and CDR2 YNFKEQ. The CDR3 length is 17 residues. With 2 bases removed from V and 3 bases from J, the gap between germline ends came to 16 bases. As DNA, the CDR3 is TGTGCCAGCAGCCAATCCTCGGTGGCGGGCGACACCGGGGAGCTGTTTTTT. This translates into CASSQSSVAGDTGELFF.